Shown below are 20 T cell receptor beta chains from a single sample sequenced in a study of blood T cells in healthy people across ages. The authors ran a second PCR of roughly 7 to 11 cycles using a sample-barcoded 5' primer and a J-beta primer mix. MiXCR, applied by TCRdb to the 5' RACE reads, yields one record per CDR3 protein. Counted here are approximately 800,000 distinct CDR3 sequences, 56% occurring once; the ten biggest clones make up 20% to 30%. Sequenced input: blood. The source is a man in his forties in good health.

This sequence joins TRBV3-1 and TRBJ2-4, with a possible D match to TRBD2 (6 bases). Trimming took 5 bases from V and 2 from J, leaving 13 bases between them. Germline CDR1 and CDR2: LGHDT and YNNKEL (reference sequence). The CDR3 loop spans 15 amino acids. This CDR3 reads CASSYIGGTKNIQYF. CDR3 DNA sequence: TGTGCCAGCAGCTACATCGGGGGTACCAAAAACATTCAGTACTTC.

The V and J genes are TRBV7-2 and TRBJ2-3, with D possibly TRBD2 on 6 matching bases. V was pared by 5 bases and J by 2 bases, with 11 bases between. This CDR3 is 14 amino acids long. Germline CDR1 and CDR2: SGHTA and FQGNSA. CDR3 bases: TGTGCCAGCAGCCCGACTAGGGACACAGATACGCAGTATTTT. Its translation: CASSPTRDTDTQYF.

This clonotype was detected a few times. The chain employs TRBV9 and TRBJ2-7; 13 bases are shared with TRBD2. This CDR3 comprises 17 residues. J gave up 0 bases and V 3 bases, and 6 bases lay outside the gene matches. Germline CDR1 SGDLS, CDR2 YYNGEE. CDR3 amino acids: CASSEGTSGASSYEQYF. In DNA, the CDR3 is TGTGCCAGCAGCGAAGGGACTAGCGGGGCCAGCTCCTACGAGCAGTACTTC.

The CDR3 spells CASTGTVRTEAFF. The CDR3 bases are TGTGCCAGCACTGGGACAGTCAGAACTGAAGCTTTCTTT. The genes are TRBV7-2 and TRBJ1-1; 7 bases match TRBD1. Trimming cost V 7 bases and J 5 bases; bases outside gene matches: 7. From germline, CDR1 is SGHTA and CDR2 FQGNSA. CDR3 length: 13 residues.

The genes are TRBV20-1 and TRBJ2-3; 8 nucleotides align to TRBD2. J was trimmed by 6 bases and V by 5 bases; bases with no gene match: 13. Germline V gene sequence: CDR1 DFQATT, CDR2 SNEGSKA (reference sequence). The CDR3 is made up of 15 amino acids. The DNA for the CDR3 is TGCAGTGCTGGGGGGGGGACTAGTTACGCTGATACGCAGTATTTT. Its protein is CSAGGGTSYADTQYF.

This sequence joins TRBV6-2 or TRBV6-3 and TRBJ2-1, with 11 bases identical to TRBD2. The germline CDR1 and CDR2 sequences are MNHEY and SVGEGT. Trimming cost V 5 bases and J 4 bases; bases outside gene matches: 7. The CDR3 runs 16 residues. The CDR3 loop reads CASSHVSGGGYNEQFF. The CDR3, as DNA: TGTGCCAGCAGTCACGTTAGCGGGGGGGGGTACAATGAGCAGTTCTTC.

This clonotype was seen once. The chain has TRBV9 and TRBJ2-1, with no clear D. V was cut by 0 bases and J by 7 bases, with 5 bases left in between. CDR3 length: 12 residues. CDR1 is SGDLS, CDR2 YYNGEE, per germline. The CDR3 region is CASSVGPNEQFF. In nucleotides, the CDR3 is TGTGCCAGCAGCGTAGGTCCAAATGAGCAGTTCTTC.

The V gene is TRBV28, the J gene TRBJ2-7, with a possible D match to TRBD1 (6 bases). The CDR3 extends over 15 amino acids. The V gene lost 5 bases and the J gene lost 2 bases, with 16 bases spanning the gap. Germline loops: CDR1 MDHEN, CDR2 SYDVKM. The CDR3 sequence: CASSRTWDTTYEQYF. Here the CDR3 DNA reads TGTGCCAGCAGTCGAACGTGGGACACAACCTACGAGCAGTACTTC.

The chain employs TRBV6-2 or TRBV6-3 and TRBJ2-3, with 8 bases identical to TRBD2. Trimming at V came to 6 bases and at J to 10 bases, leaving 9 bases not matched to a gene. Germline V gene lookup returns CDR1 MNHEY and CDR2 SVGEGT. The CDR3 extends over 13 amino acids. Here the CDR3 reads CASRTAGGLAQYF. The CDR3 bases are TGTGCCAGCAGAACGGCGGGAGGTCTCGCGCAGTATTTT.

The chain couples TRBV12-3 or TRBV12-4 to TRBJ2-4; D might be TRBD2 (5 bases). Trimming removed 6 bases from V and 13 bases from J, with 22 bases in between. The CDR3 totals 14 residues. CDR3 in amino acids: CASSPIGIAWEQYF. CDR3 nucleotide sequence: TGTGCCAGCAGCCCCATAGGGATAGCGTGGGAGCAGTACTTC.

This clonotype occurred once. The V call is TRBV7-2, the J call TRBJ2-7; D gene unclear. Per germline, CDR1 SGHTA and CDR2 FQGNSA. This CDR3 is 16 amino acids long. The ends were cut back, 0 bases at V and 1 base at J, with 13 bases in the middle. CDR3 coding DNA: TGTGCCAGCAGCTTAGCAATCCAAGGCGCTTCCTACGAGCAGTACTTC. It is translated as CASSLAIQGASYEQYF.

CDR3 nucleotide sequence: TGTGCCAGTGCCAGGAGCGGGGCCTCACCACAGGGGGCAGAGACCCAGTACTTC. Its protein product is CASARSGASPQGAETQYF. The chain employs TRBV28 and TRBJ2-5; 9 bases line up with TRBD1. CDR1 and CDR2 (germline): MDHEN, SYDVKM. After removal of 9 bases from V and 4 bases from J, the junction contained 21 bases not matched to a gene. The CDR3 sequence is 18 residues long.

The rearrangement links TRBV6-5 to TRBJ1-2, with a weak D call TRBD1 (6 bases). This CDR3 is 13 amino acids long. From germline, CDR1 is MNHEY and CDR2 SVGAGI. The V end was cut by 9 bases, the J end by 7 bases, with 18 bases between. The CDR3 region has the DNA TGTGCCAGTAACGGACAGCTTGGATCTGGCTACACCTTC. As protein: CASNGQLGSGYTF.

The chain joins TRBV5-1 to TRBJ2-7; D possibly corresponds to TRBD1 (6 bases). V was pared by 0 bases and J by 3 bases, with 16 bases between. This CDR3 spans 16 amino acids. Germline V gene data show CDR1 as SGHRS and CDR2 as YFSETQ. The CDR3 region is CASSLVSGAEIYEQYF. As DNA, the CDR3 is TGCGCCAGCAGCTTGGTCTCAGGGGCGGAGATCTACGAGCAGTACTTC.

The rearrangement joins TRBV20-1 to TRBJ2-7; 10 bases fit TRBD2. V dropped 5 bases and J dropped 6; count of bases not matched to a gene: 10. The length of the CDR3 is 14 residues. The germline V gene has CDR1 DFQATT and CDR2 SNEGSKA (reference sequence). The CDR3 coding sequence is TGCAGTGCTTACCAAGCGGGAGGGCCAGGCGAGCAGTACTTC. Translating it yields CSAYQAGGPGEQYF.

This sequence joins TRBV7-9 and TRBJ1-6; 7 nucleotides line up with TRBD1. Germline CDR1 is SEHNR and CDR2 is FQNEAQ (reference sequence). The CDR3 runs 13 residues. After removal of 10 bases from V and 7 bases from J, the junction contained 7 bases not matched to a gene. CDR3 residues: CATGGPGNSPLHF. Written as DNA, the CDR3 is TGTGCCACAGGGGGTCCGGGGAATTCACCCCTCCACTTT.

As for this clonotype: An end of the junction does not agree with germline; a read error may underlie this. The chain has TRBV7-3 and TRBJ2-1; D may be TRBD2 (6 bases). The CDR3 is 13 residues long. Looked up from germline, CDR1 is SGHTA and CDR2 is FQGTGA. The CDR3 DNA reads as TGTGCCAGCAGCCGGGACTCCTACAATAAGCAGTTCTTC. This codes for CASSRDSYNKQFF.

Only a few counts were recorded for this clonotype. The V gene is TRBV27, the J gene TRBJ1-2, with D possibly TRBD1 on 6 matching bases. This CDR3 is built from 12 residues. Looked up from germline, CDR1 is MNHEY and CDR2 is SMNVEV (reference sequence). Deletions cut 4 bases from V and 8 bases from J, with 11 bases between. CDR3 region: CASSSTGIGYTF. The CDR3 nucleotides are TGTGCCAGCAGTTCGACAGGAATCGGCTACACCTTC.

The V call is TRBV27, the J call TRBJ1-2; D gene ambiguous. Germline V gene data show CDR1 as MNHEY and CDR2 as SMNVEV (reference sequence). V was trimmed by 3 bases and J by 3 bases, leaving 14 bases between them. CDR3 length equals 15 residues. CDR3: CASSLNANRDYGYTF. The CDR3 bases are TGTGCCAGCAGTTTGAACGCTAACCGGGACTATGGCTACACCTTC.

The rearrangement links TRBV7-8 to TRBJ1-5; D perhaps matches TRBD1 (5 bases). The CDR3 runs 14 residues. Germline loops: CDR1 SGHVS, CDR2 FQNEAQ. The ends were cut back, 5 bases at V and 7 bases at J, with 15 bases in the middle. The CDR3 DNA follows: TGTGCCAGCAGCAGCGTCAGGGAGGGGCAGCCCCAGCATTTT. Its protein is CASSSVREGQPQHF.